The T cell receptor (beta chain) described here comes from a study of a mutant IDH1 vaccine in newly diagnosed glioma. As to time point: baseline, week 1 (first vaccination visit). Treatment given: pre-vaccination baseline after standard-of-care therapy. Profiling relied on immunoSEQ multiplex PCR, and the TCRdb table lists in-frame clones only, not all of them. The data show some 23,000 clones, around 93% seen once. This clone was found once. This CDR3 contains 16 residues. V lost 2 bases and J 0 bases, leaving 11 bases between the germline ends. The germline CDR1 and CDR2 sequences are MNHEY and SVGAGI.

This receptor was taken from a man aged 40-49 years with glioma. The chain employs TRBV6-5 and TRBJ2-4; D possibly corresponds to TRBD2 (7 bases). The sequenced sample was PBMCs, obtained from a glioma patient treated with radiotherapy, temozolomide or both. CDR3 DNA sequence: TGTGCCAGCAGTTACGGGGGGGGCACAGCCAAAAACATTCAGTACTTC. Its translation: CASSYGGGTAKNIQYF.